This is a list of T cell receptor beta chains from one sample in a study of cytomegalovirus exposure and HLA in healthy donors. Using immunoSEQ multiplex PCR, the repertoire was profiled, and TCRdb retains in-frame clones only, with some absent. The data include some 120,000 clones; the top ten clones carry less than 4.5%. Source material: PBMCs. All receptors derive from a young man in good health and CMV-seronegative. The CDR3 runs from the conserved cysteine through the conserved F or W. The D gene is left open where the match is weak.

.	TRBV5-1	TRBJ2-2	CASSFLSRGLTGELFF	TGCGCCAGCAGCTTCCTCAGTAGGGGTTTAACCGGGGAGCTGTTTTTT
.	TRBV19	TRBJ2-5	CASTLGGTVQETQYF	TGTGCCAGTACCCTAGGGGGGACAGTACAAGAGACCCAGTACTTC
.	TRBV7-2	TRBJ1-6	CASSLAGDGSPLHF	TGTGCCAGCAGCTTAGCAGGGGATGGGTCACCCCTCCACTTT
TRBD2	TRBV5-1	TRBJ2-1	CASSRGGGAWSYNEQFF	TGCGCCAGCAGCCGGGGCGGGGGGGCTTGGTCCTACAATGAGCAGTTCTTC
TRBD1	TRBV27	TRBJ1-1	CASSRVAGGLGNTEAFF	TGTGCCAGCAGTCGTGTGGCAGGGGGCTTGGGGAACACTGAAGCTTTCTTT
TRBD1	TRBV30	TRBJ2-7	CAWSVPGQYYEQYF	TGTGCCTGGAGTGTACCGGGACAGTACTACGAGCAGTACTTC
TRBD2	TRBV7-9	TRBJ2-7	CASSSSRRGDEYF	TGTGCCAGCAGCTCCTCTAGGCGGGGGGACGAGTACTTC
.	TRBV2	TRBJ2-6	CASSYGQLEANVLTF	TGTGCCAGCAGTTATGGGCAGTTAGAGGCCAACGTCCTGACTTTC
.	TRBV7-9	TRBJ2-5	CASSLIGGFQETQYF	TGTGCCAGCAGCCTGATCGGGGGATTTCAAGAGACCCAGTACTTC
.	TRBV18	TRBJ2-1	CASSPLTNNEQFF	TGTGCCAGCTCACCACTAACAAACAATGAGCAGTTCTTC
TRBD1	TRBV7-9	TRBJ2-3	CASTRQGSMDTQYF	TGTGCCAGCACCCGACAGGGGAGCATGGATACGCAGTATTTT
.	TRBV6-5	TRBJ1-5	CASSRGRDNQPQHF	TGTGCCAGTAGCCGGGGGAGAGACAATCAGCCCCAGCATTTT
.	TRBV4-1	TRBJ1-2	CASSQGPGQGPNYGYTF	TGCGCCAGCAGCCAAGGACCGGGGCAGGGGCCGAACTATGGCTACACCTTC
.	TRBV5-1	TRBJ2-7	CASSDPGTSYEQYF	TGCGCCAGCAGCGATCCGGGAACCTCCTACGAGCAGTACTTC
.	TRBV5-1	TRBJ2-7	CASSLEVGGSYEQYF	TGCGCCAGCAGCTTGGAGGTCGGCGGGTCCTACGAGCAGTACTTC
.	TRBV5-5	TRBJ1-5	CASSLGGNSNQPQHF	TGTGCCAGCAGCTTGGGAGGGAATAGCAATCAGCCCCAGCATTTT
TRBD1	TRBV5-1	TRBJ2-1	CASSGTGTGIYNEQFF	TGCGCCAGCAGCGGGACCGGGACAGGAATCTACAATGAGCAGTTCTTC
TRBD2	TRBV2	TRBJ2-5	CASSEDERGGGETQYF	TGTGCCAGCAGTGAAGATGAGCGGGGGGGCGGGGAGACCCAGTACTTC
.	TRBV6-1	TRBJ2-7	CASSAGGRDYEQYF	TGTGCCAGCAGTGCCGGGGGAAGGGACTACGAGCAGTACTTC
.	TRBV18	TRBJ1-3	CASSPPRATLPVAIYF	TGTGCCAGCTCACCACCGAGGGCTACTCTCCCCGTGGCCATATATTTT